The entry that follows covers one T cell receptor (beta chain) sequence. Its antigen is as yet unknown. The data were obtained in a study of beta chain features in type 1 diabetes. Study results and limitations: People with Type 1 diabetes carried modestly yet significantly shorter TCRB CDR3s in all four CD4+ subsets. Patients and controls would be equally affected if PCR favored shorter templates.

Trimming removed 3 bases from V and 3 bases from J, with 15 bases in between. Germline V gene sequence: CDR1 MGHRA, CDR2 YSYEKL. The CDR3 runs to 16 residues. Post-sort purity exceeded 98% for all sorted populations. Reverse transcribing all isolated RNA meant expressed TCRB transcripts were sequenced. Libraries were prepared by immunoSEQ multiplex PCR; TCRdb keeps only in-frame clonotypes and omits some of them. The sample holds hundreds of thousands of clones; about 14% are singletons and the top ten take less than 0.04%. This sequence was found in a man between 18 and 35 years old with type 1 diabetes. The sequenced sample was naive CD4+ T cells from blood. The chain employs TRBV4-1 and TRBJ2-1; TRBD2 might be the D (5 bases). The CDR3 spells CASSQEESVLYNEQFF. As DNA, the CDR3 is TGCGCCAGCAGCCAGGAGGAAAGTGTCCTCTACAATGAGCAGTTCTTC.